This entry lists 28 T cell receptor beta chains sequenced from one sample in a study of EBV T-cell therapy then PD-1 blockade in nasopharyngeal carcinoma. Assay: immunoSEQ multiplex PCR; the TCRdb copy retains only in-frame clones and omits some. The table records 17,000 or so clones, approximately 83% of them present only once. These receptors lack a known antigen. Stated treatment: AdE1-LMPpoly-expanded autologous EBV-specific T-cell therapy followed by anti-PD-1 nivolumab. Sample: CD8+ T cells from blood, taken at day 0 from a patient whose treatment included autologous EBV-specific T cells and nivolumab. Receptors were obtained from a man between 35 and 55 years old with nasopharyngeal carcinoma.

The chain recombines TRBV15 with TRBJ1-2; tentatively, D is TRBD1 (5 bases). V lost 5 bases and J 7 bases, leaving 20 bases between the germline ends. Germline-derived CDR1 and CDR2 are LNHNV and YYDKDF (reference sequence). CDR3 length: 15 amino acids. CDR3 residues: CATSQEGQGPSGYTF. CDR3 nucleotide sequence: TGTGCCACCAGCCAGGAAGGGCAGGGCCCATCTGGCTACACCTTC.

J is TRBJ2-1 and V is TRBV12-3 or TRBV12-4, with 10 bases that match TRBD2. The ends lost 10 bases at V and 9 bases at J; junction bases unmatched: 9. The CDR3 runs 13 residues. In DNA form, the CDR3 reads TGTGCCACCCAAGCGGGGGGGCGGGTTGAGCAGTTCTTC. Its translation: CATQAGGRVEQFF.

The V call is TRBV25-1, the J call TRBJ2-7; the D gene could be TRBD1 or TRBD2 (5 bases each). CDR1 MGHDK and CDR2 SYGVNS come from the germline V gene. This CDR3 comprises 15 residues. The V end lost 2 bases, the J end lost 0 bases, and 11 bases lay between the germline ends. In nucleotides, the CDR3 is TGTGCCAGCAGTGAAGGACGGGACCCCTCCTACGAGCAGTACTTC. Encoded protein: CASSEGRDPSYEQYF.

The chain is built from TRBV24-1 and TRBJ2-7; D unresolved. There are 13 residues in the CDR3. The V gene lost 3 bases and the J gene lost 5 bases, with 10 bases spanning the gap. From germline, CDR1 is KGHDR and CDR2 SFDVKD. In DNA, the CDR3 is TGTGCCACCAGTGATGTGGCGACACACGAGCAGTACTTC. Translation: CATSDVATHEQYF.

This chain links TRBV7-8 with TRBJ2-7, with D possibly called TRBD1 or TRBD2 (5 bases each). Trimming shortened V by 5 bases and J by 4 bases, and 15 bases separated the two germline ends. Germline assignment: CDR1 SGHVS and CDR2 FQNEAQ. This CDR3 is built from 14 residues. CDR3 DNA sequence: TGTGCCAGCAGCCCCAGGGAGTCGGGATACGAGCAGTACTTC. Its protein product is CASSPRESGYEQYF.

The rearrangement uses TRBV6-5 and TRBJ2-7; D may be TRBD1 or TRBD2 (6 bases each). The length of the CDR3 is 13 residues. Germline V gene data show CDR1 as MNHEY and CDR2 as SVGAGI. V lost 2 bases to trimming and J lost 6 bases, with 11 bases between them. The CDR3 DNA reads TGTGCCAGCAGTTACCCGGGGGCGAGCGAGCAGTACTTC. It encodes CASSYPGASEQYF.

The rearrangement joins TRBV12-3 or TRBV12-4 to TRBJ1-1; D is undetermined. The CDR3 sequence is 12 residues long. V lost 5 bases and J lost 9, with 13 bases in between. The CDR3 region has the DNA TGTGCCAGCAGTCCGGGGAGGTGGCAAGCTTTCTTT. Its translation: CASSPGRWQAFF.

This clone showed up just a few times. V is TRBV12-3 or TRBV12-4 and J is TRBJ1-2; D perhaps matches TRBD1 (5 bases). The CDR3 sequence is 11 residues long. Trimming left V 6 bases short and J 6 bases short, with 8 bases between. The CDR3 is CASRTADGYTF. The DNA for the CDR3 is TGTGCCAGCAGGACAGCTGATGGCTACACCTTC.

V and J are TRBV24-1 and TRBJ2-7; tentatively, D is TRBD2 (5 bases). Trimming removed 0 bases from V and 5 bases from J, with 7 bases in between. This CDR3 spans 13 amino acids. Germline V gene sequence: CDR1 KGHDR, CDR2 SFDVKD. CDR3 protein: CATSDLPGNEQYF. CDR3 in DNA: TGTGCCACCAGTGATTTGCCCGGGAACGAGCAGTACTTC.

The chain couples TRBV6-2 or TRBV6-3 to TRBJ1-1; D is unclear. The V end lost 4 bases, the J end lost 2 bases, and 11 bases lay between the germline ends. The CDR3 totals 14 residues. CDR1 MNHEY and CDR2 SVGEGT come from the germline V gene. The CDR3 DNA reads as TGTGCCAGCAGTTTCCAGACTTATAACACTGAAGCTTTCTTT. Translation: CASSFQTYNTEAFF.

CDR3 in amino acids: CSVEDRAGGNYGYTF. CDR3 in DNA: TGCAGCGTTGAAGATCGGGCAGGGGGGAACTATGGCTACACCTTC. The V gene is TRBV29-1, the J gene TRBJ1-2; 7 bases align to TRBD1. V gave up 0 bases and J gave up 2 bases; unmatched junction bases: 6. CDR1 and CDR2 (germline): SQVTM, ANQGSEA. This CDR3 has 15 amino acids.

The chain carries TRBV15 and TRBJ2-1; D is perhaps TRBD2 (6 bases). There are 16 residues in the CDR3. The ends were cut back, 3 bases at V and 0 bases at J, with 12 bases in the middle. CDR1 and CDR2 from the germline V gene are LNHNV and YYDKDF (reference sequence). The CDR3 DNA reads TGTGCCACCAGCAGGTCCCGGGGGAGCTCCTACAATGAGCAGTTCTTC. This encodes CATSRSRGSSYNEQFF.

V gene TRBV5-8 combines with J gene TRBJ2-2; TRBD1 or TRBD2 may be the D gene (5 bases each). This CDR3 comprises 15 residues. Germline V gene data show CDR1 as SGHTS and CDR2 as YDEGEE. V was pared by 0 bases and J by 3 bases, with 9 bases between. The chain's CDR3 is CASSLGGTDTGELFF. The CDR3 region has the DNA TGTGCCAGCAGCTTGGGGGGGACCGACACCGGGGAGCTGTTTTTT.

This rearrangement joins TRBV9 to TRBJ2-1; maybe TRBD2 (5 bases). The V gene lost 3 bases and the J gene lost 7 bases, with 11 bases spanning the gap. The CDR3 has 13 residues. Germline CDR1 reads SGDLS; CDR2 reads YYNGEE. CDR3 nucleotide sequence: TGTGCCAGCAGCGAGGGCAGGAGGAATGAGCAGTTCTTC. It specifies CASSEGRRNEQFF.

The chain couples TRBV2 to TRBJ2-3; D is ambiguous. The CDR3 runs to 11 residues. Trimming took off 4 bases at V and 4 bases at J, with 3 bases between the two ends. The germline V gene has CDR1 SNHLY and CDR2 FYNNEI. In DNA form, the CDR3 reads TGTGCCAGCAGTGGACCAGATACGCAGTATTTT. Translation: CASSGPDTQYF.

This chain connects TRBV15 to TRBJ2-2; 8 bases align to TRBD1. Germline CDR1 LNHNV, CDR2 YYDKDF (reference sequence). Trimming at V came to 0 bases and at J to 7 bases, leaving 10 bases not matched to a gene. The CDR3 covers 17 residues. As DNA, the CDR3 is TGTGCCACCAGCAGAGAAGGGCCGCAGGGGGCAGACGGGGAGCTGTTTTTT. Its translation is CATSREGPQGADGELFF.

The chain carries TRBV9 and TRBJ2-1; the D is unclear. The germline gives CDR1 SGDLS, CDR2 YYNGEE. The CDR3 has 10 residues. The V and J ends lost 3 bases and 7 bases respectively, with 2 bases between them. The CDR3 coding sequence is TGTGCCAGCAGCGGGAATGAGCAGTTCTTC. Encoded protein: CASSGNEQFF.

The V call is TRBV6-2 or TRBV6-3, the J call TRBJ2-1; no clear D gene. CDR1 is MNHEY, CDR2 SVGEGT, per germline. CDR3 length: 13 amino acids. V shed 2 bases and J shed 5 bases, with 7 bases lying between them. The CDR3 DNA is TGTGCCAGCAGTTACGCGGAAAACAATGAGCAGTTCTTC. This codes for CASSYAENNEQFF.

The V and J genes are TRBV4-3 and TRBJ1-1, with 9 nucleotides matching TRBD1. CDR1 and CDR2 from the germline V gene are LGHNA and YSLEER. The ends lost 4 bases at V and 5 bases at J; junction bases unmatched: 5. CDR3 length: 14 amino acids. The CDR3 spells CASSPHRGQTEAFF. The CDR3 DNA is TGCGCCAGCAGCCCGCACAGGGGGCAGACTGAAGCTTTCTTT.

The chain employs TRBV6-6 and TRBJ1-2, with a tentative D call TRBD1 (5 bases). The CDR3 consists of 15 residues. Germline values: CDR1 MNHNY, CDR2 SVGAGI (reference sequence). The V end was cut by 0 bases, the J end by 8 bases, with 16 bases between. This chain's CDR3 is CASSYSITPGDGYTF. The CDR3 region has the DNA TGTGCCAGCAGTTACTCGATAACTCCCGGGGACGGCTACACCTTC.

The chain joins TRBV28 to TRBJ2-2; possible D gene TRBD2, 5 bases. The CDR3 has 13 amino acids. Trimming left V 3 bases short and J 4 bases short, with 6 bases between. The germline V gene has CDR1 MDHEN and CDR2 SYDVKM. CDR3 nucleotide sequence: TGTGCCAGCAGTTTCCGGGGCACCGGGGAGCTGTTTTTT. Protein: CASSFRGTGELFF.

The chain has TRBV6-2 or TRBV6-3 and TRBJ2-5; TRBD2 matches at 14 bases. The V and J ends lost 2 bases and 7 bases, in that order; junction bases with no gene match: 12. Germline lookup yields CDR1 MNHEY and CDR2 SVGEGT. This CDR3 is built from 18 residues. CDR3 sequence: CASSYPGLAGEDRWTQYF. For the CDR3, the DNA is TGTGCCAGCAGTTACCCGGGACTAGCGGGGGAGGACCGGTGGACCCAGTACTTC.

The genes are TRBV7-6 and TRBJ1-1; no clear D gene. The CDR3 is 12 amino acids. CDR1 SGHVS and CDR2 FNYEAQ come from the germline V gene. Between the trimmed V and J ends, which lost 5 bases and 8 bases, there was a span of 12 bases. In DNA, the CDR3 is TGTGCCAGCAGCCCGTTCACACTAGAAGCTTTCTTT. Translated: CASSPFTLEAFF. The entire variable domain, with the rest obtained from reference TRBV7-6 and TRBJ1-1, is as follows: GAGVSQSPRYKVTKRGQDVALRCDPISGHVSLYWYRQALGQGPEFLTYFNYEAQQDKSGLPNDRFSAERPEGSISTLTIQRTEQRDSAMYRCASSPFTLEAFFGQGTRLTVV.

In its sample, this clone was seen once. V is TRBV5-8 and J is TRBJ1-2; D gene unclear. Germline CDR1 SGHTS, CDR2 YDEGEE. V gave up 3 bases and J gave up 4 bases, with 10 bases separating them. CDR3 length: 13 residues. The CDR3 loop is CASSWPSLYGYTF. The DNA of the CDR3 is TGTGCCAGCAGCTGGCCCTCGCTCTATGGCTACACCTTC.

This chain joins TRBV4-1 and TRBJ1-1; D perhaps matches TRBD1 (5 bases). Germline V CDR1 and CDR2: MGHRA, YSYEKL. CDR3 length: 15 amino acids. V was clipped by 1 base and J by 4 bases, with 13 bases between them. CDR3 amino acids: CASSQAPTGGTEAFF. Here the CDR3 DNA reads TGCGCCAGCAGCCAAGCCCCGACGGGGGGCACTGAAGCTTTCTTT.

The gene calls are TRBV6-2 or TRBV6-3 and TRBJ1-5; D unresolved. The germline V and J ends were trimmed by 5 bases and 0 bases, with 11 bases remaining between them. Germline V gene lookup returns CDR1 MNHEY and CDR2 SVGEGT. The CDR3 sequence is 15 residues long. The CDR3 DNA sequence: TGTGCCAGCAGTCTCGGACGGTCTAGCAATCAGCCCCAGCATTTT. This encodes CASSLGRSSNQPQHF.

This chain links TRBV4-1 with TRBJ1-1; D not resolved. Germline V gene data show CDR1 as MGHRA and CDR2 as YSYEKL. V lost 4 bases, J lost 0 bases, and 9 bases lay in between. CDR3 size: 14 residues. The CDR3 here is CASSPSQMNTEAFF. DNA for the CDR3: TGCGCCAGCAGCCCTTCCCAAATGAACACTGAAGCTTTCTTT.

The chain recombines TRBV9 with TRBJ1-2; no reliable D call. The CDR3 is made up of 15 amino acids. From germline, CDR1 is SGDLS and CDR2 YYNGEE. Trimming took 0 bases from V and 8 from J, leaving 17 bases between them. CDR3 in amino acids: CASSVGRSLAGGYTF. CDR3 in DNA: TGTGCCAGCAGCGTAGGCAGGTCCTTGGCTGGAGGCTACACCTTC.